A single sample is the source of the 14 T cell receptor beta chains below, sequenced in a study of Graves' ophthalmopathy and Graves' hyperthyroidism. The authors amplified TCR beta CDR3 regions, and they did so from RNA transcripts for repertoire sequencing. Second-round multiplex PCR came after a first-round RT-PCR that employed HTBI primers. TCRdb passed the multiplex PCR reads through MiXCR, listing each CDR3 protein once. The sample lists roughly 700,000 distinct CDR3 sequences, around 40% occurring once. Specimen: peripheral blood. These receptor sequences come from an adult man with Graves' ophthalmopathy.

This clonotype was seen more than once but under ten times. The chain links TRBV11-2 to TRBJ1-2; tentatively, D is TRBD1 (6 bases). This CDR3 has 12 residues. Trimming pared 6 bases from V and 7 bases from J, leaving 12 bases between. Germline V CDR1 and CDR2: SGHAT, FQNNGV. The CDR3: CASRLGTSGYTF. Here the CDR3 DNA reads TGTGCCAGCAGACTCGGGACAAGTGGCTACACCTTC.

Details on this clonotype: One base away lies a much larger clone, so this may be a sequencing read error. The chain couples TRBV2 to TRBJ1-6; D might be TRBD1 (6 bases). There are 14 residues in the CDR3. CDR1 and CDR2 from the germline V gene are SNHLY and FYNNEI. V was pared by 10 bases and J by 11 bases, with 21 bases between. The CDR3 region is CATEGGGASPPLHF. The CDR3 nucleotides are TGTGCCACCGAAGGGGGGGGGGCTAGTCCACCCCTCCACTTT.

This sequence joins TRBV19 and TRBJ1-5; perhaps TRBD1 as D (5 bases). Germline V gives CDR1 LNHDA, CDR2 SQIVND (reference sequence). The CDR3 extends over 16 amino acids. The V end lost 2 bases, the J end lost 3 bases, and 14 bases lay between the germline ends. CDR3 loop: CASSIMSGTYNQPQHF. CDR3 nucleotide sequence: TGTGCCAGTAGTATAATGTCAGGGACCTACAATCAGCCCCAGCATTTT.

This clonotype has a count of ten or more. The rearrangement joins TRBV7-9 to TRBJ1-1; D is unresolved. The CDR3 length is 13 residues. V was pared by 1 base and J by 4 bases, with 7 bases between. CDR1 is SEHNR and CDR2 is FQNEAQ in the germline V gene (reference sequence). The CDR3 nucleotides are TGTGCCAGCAGCTTAGGCTTTCTCACTGAAGCTTTCTTT. Encoded protein: CASSLGFLTEAFF.

On this clonotype: The conserved closing phenylalanine or tryptophan is absent in this CDR3, likely reflecting a read error. This sequence joins TRBV29-1 and TRBJ2-7; TRBD2 might be the D (7 bases). Germline V gene data show CDR1 as SQVTM and CDR2 as ANQGSEA. The ends were cut back, 5 bases at V and 6 bases at J, with 11 bases in the middle. The CDR3 consists of 11 residues. CDR3 residues: CSVKGGGEQYS. CDR3 DNA sequence: TGCAGCGTTAAGGGAGGGGGCGAGCAGTACTCC.

The chain is built from TRBV29-1 and TRBJ1-2; a weak D match, TRBD1 (5 bases). Looked up from germline, CDR1 is SQVTM and CDR2 is ANQGSEA. This CDR3 is 11 amino acids long. The CDR3 protein is CSEDQGAGYTF. The CDR3 nucleotides are TGCAGTGAAGATCAAGGGGCCGGCTACACCTTC.

In this sample, this clonotype turned up a few times. This chain uses TRBV12-3 or TRBV12-4 with TRBJ1-1; the match to TRBD1 covers 9 bases. With V trimmed by 4 bases and J by 3 bases, 6 bases remained unmatched. This CDR3 spans 15 amino acids. CDR3 protein: CASSSGQGMDTEAFF. The CDR3, as DNA: TGTGCCAGCAGTTCCGGACAGGGGATGGACACTGAAGCTTTCTTT.

This clonotype was recorded many times. The rearrangement uses TRBV10-3 and TRBJ2-7; no clear D. V lost 8 bases to trimming and J lost 1 base, with 6 bases between them. The CDR3 covers 11 residues. The V gene's germline CDR1 is ENHRY and CDR2 SYGVKD. CDR3 sequence reads: CAIQGSYEQYF. The CDR3 DNA sequence: TGTGCCATCCAAGGGTCCTACGAGCAGTACTTC.

The V and J genes are TRBV24-1 and TRBJ2-3; no definite D call. CDR3 length: 13 amino acids. The ends were cut back, 3 bases at V and 4 bases at J, with 7 bases in the middle. The germline gives CDR1 KGHDR, CDR2 SFDVKD. The CDR3 DNA is TGTGCCACCAGTGATAGGGATTCAGATACGCAGTATTTT. Translating it yields CATSDRDSDTQYF.

The table lists this clonotype with many counts. The chain links TRBV2 to TRBJ1-3; D not resolved. Trimming removed 7 bases at V and 4 bases at J, with 11 bases between. The germline CDR1 and CDR2 sequences are SNHLY and FYNNEI. There are 13 residues in the CDR3. The CDR3 nucleotides are TGTGCCAGCAAGGGAGGGTACGGAAACACCATATATTTT. It codes for CASKGGYGNTIYF.

On this clonotype: An end of the junction does not agree with germline; a read error may underlie this. This rearrangement joins TRBV10-3 to TRBJ2-5; D is undetermined. The J call may be mistaken, given a closer DNA end match to TRBJ2-7. The V gene's germline CDR1 is ENHRY and CDR2 SYGVKD. The CDR3 spans 16 residues. The DNA of the CDR3 is TGTGCCAGCAGTGAAGGTGCACATCCCCGCTCCTACGAGCAGTACTTC. Translating it yields CASSEGAHPRSYEQYF.

A remark on this clonotype: Mismatch with germline at one junction end may stem from a read error. The J gene is TRBJ1-2, the V gene TRBV5-5, with D unclear. The CDR3 is made up of 13 amino acids. Germline values: CDR1 SGHKS, CDR2 YYEKEE (reference sequence). The CDR3 loop reads CVSSLELNYGYTF. CDR3 nucleotide sequence: TGTGTCAGCAGCTTGGAGCTTAACTATGGCTACACCTTC.

This clonotype was observed many times. V is TRBV7-2 and J is TRBJ1-1; D unresolved. V was clipped by 7 bases and J by 0 bases, with 12 bases between them. Germline CDR1 SGHTA, CDR2 FQGNSA. This CDR3 is 14 amino acids long. CDR3 residues: CASKMKTVNTEAFF. CDR3 DNA: TGTGCCAGCAAGATGAAAACGGTGAACACTGAAGCTTTCTTT.

The V call is TRBV20-1, the J call TRBJ2-7; D uncertain. Germline CDR1 and CDR2: DFQATT and SNEGSKA (reference sequence). V dropped 6 bases and J dropped 5 bases, with 14 bases sitting between them. The CDR3 runs 12 residues. As DNA, the CDR3 is TGCAGTGCGCGAGGCGAAATCAACGAGCAGTACTTC. Translation gives CSARGEINEQYF.